This passage covers 27 T cell receptor beta chains from one sample sequenced in a study of T cell responses to AZD1222 COVID-19 vaccine. Using immunoSEQ multiplex PCR, the repertoire was profiled, and TCRdb retains in-frame clones only, with some absent. Among about 120,000 clones, 75% to 90% were seen once, and the ten largest hold roughly 2.4%. Sample: peripheral blood, taken on day 0 of AZD1222 vaccination. These receptors all stem from an adult in good health.

The chain has TRBV19 and TRBJ2-7, with TRBD1 matching 7 bases. V shed 5 bases, J shed 3 bases, and the junction held 4 bases outside the gene matches. The CDR3 is made up of 13 amino acids. Germline V lookup: CDR1 LNHDA, CDR2 SQIVND (reference sequence). The CDR3 DNA follows: TGTGCCAGTAGTGGCAGGACAGGCTACGAGCAGTACTTC. Protein sequence: CASSGRTGYEQYF.

This clone was picked up one time. This sequence joins TRBV11-3 and TRBJ2-2; D not resolved. Germline-derived CDR1 and CDR2 are SGHNT and YENEEA. This CDR3 is 12 amino acids long. The V end was cut by 5 bases, the J end by 5 bases, with 6 bases between. The chain's CDR3 is CASSTETGELFF. For the CDR3, the DNA is TGTGCCAGCAGCACGGAAACCGGGGAGCTGTTTTTT.

The rearrangement uses TRBV28 and TRBJ1-2, with a possible D match to TRBD1 (5 bases). V lost 2 bases and J 4 bases, leaving 20 bases between the germline ends. In germline, CDR1 is MDHEN, CDR2 SYDVKM. The CDR3 loop spans 17 amino acids. The chain's CDR3 is CASSLARVVPGGYGYTF. CDR3 DNA: TGTGCCAGCAGTTTAGCCCGGGTAGTCCCCGGGGGCTATGGCTACACCTTC.

The CDR3, as DNA: TGTGCCAGCAGCGTAGCGGGGATAGAGCAGCCCCAGCATTTT. This codes for CASSVAGIEQPQHF. The chain uses TRBV9 and TRBJ1-5, with D uncertain. This CDR3 has 14 amino acids. Trimming cost V 0 bases and J 7 bases, with 11 bases left between them. From germline, CDR1 is SGDLS and CDR2 YYNGEE.

J is TRBJ2-5 and V is TRBV27; D is undetermined. CDR3 size: 14 residues. V was cut by 2 bases and J by 2 bases, with 9 bases left in between. Germline CDR1 MNHEY, CDR2 SMNVEV (reference sequence). The CDR3 sequence: CASSLGPKQETQYF. The CDR3 DNA sequence: TGTGCCAGCAGTTTAGGCCCGAAACAAGAGACCCAGTACTTC.

This clone was detected once. V is TRBV6-5 and J is TRBJ2-3, with 8 bases aligning to TRBD1. Per germline, CDR1 MNHEY and CDR2 SVGAGI. Trimming took 5 bases from V and 0 from J; bases not matched to a gene: 4. The CDR3 totals 15 residues. CDR3 sequence: CASSPRQGSTDTQYF. CDR3 DNA sequence: TGTGCCAGCAGTCCTCGACAGGGGAGCACAGATACGCAGTATTTT.

This sequence joins TRBV19 and TRBJ1-1; no firm D call. Trimming stripped 7 bases from V and 2 bases from J, with 5 bases between. This CDR3 comprises 11 residues. The germline gives CDR1 LNHDA, CDR2 SQIVND (reference sequence). This CDR3 is CASTFNTEAFF. CDR3 coding DNA: TGTGCCAGTACTTTTAACACTGAAGCTTTCTTT.

Points on this clone: Other nucleotide sequences in the sample specify the same CDR3. The chain combines TRBV5-1 with TRBJ2-7; D tentatively fits TRBD1 or TRBD2 (5 bases each). The germline V gene has CDR1 SGHRS and CDR2 YFSETQ. V gave up 3 bases and J gave up 2 bases, with 9 bases separating them. The CDR3 sequence is 13 residues long. The DNA of the CDR3 is TGCGCCAGCAGCTCGGGACCTACCTACGAGCAGTACTTC. As protein: CASSSGPTYEQYF.

The chain couples TRBV19 to TRBJ1-2, with a tentative D call TRBD1 (6 bases). The CDR3 contains 15 residues. CDR1 is LNHDA, CDR2 SQIVND, per germline (reference sequence). V lost 3 bases and J 4 bases, leaving 15 bases between the germline ends. In DNA form, the CDR3 reads TGTGCCAGTAGTATGTCCCGGGGGGGCGTCTATGGCTACACCTTC. Its translation is CASSMSRGGVYGYTF.

As concerns this clone: A junction boundary mismatches the germline segment, possibly from a read error. The chain is built from TRBV11-2 and TRBJ2-4, with TRBD2 matching over 7 bases. CDR1 and CDR2 from the germline V gene are SGHAT and FQNNGV. The CDR3 has 13 amino acids. CDR3 coding DNA: TGTGCCAGCAGCTTAGATAGGGAGGGGACTGTGGACTTC. Amino acids: CASSLDREGTVDF.

This chain links TRBV7-2 with TRBJ1-5, with D hard to call. This CDR3 has 12 residues. The germline V and J ends were trimmed by 4 bases and 6 bases, with 7 bases remaining between them. CDR1 and CDR2 (germline): SGHTA, FQGNSA. CDR3 sequence: CASSYPPQPQHF. The CDR3 DNA reads as TGTGCCAGCAGCTATCCTCCTCAGCCCCAGCATTTT. Full variable domain (outside the CDR3, taken from reference TRBV7-2 and TRBJ1-5): GAGVSQSPSNKVTEKGKDVELRCDPISGHTALYWYRQSLGQGLEFLIYFQGNSAPDKSGLPSDRFSAERTGGSVSTLTIQRTQQEDSAVYLCASSYPPQPQHFGDGTRLSIL.

This chain joins TRBV3-1 (or the pseudogene TRBV3-2) and TRBJ2-3; D gene uncertain. Germline V gene sequence: CDR1 LGHDT, CDR2 YNNKEL (reference sequence). This CDR3 region has 16 residues. The V end was cut by 4 bases, the J end by 0 bases, with 14 bases between. The CDR3 sequence: CASSPRDGRSTDTQYF. CDR3 bases: TGTGCCAGCAGCCCCAGAGATGGCCGGAGCACAGATACGCAGTATTTT.

The chain employs TRBV9 and TRBJ2-1; maybe TRBD2 (8 bases). The V and J ends lost 4 bases and 3 bases respectively, with 17 bases between them. Germline V CDR1 and CDR2: SGDLS, YYNGEE. This CDR3 comprises 16 residues. Written as DNA, the CDR3 is TGTGCCAGCAGCCCAGGGGGACTAGGGTACTACAATGAGCAGTTCTTC. Translating it yields CASSPGGLGYYNEQFF.

This clone was detected only once. The rearrangement links TRBV28 to TRBJ2-1; 11 nucleotides align to TRBD2. V trimming: 3 bases; J trimming: 2 bases; junction bases outside the gene matches: 0. The CDR3 runs to 15 residues. CDR1 is MDHEN, CDR2 SYDVKM, per germline. This chain's CDR3 is CASSFSGRAYNEQFF. The CDR3 DNA sequence: TGTGCCAGCAGTTTTAGCGGGAGGGCCTACAATGAGCAGTTCTTC.

The chain recombines TRBV2 with TRBJ2-6; D gene ambiguous. This CDR3 spans 14 amino acids. The V end was cut by 2 bases, the J end by 3 bases, with 5 bases between. The V gene's germline CDR1 is SNHLY and CDR2 FYNNEI. CDR3 DNA: TGTGCCAGCAGTGAAATAGGTGGGGCCAACGTCCTGACTTTC. Residues: CASSEIGGANVLTF.

The chain links TRBV29-1 to TRBJ2-2; D gene uncertain. V dropped 7 bases and J dropped 2 bases, with 5 bases sitting between them. CDR1 SQVTM and CDR2 ANQGSEA come from the germline V gene. The CDR3 has 11 residues. The CDR3 reads CSAANTGELFF. CDR3 bases: TGCAGCGCGGCTAACACCGGGGAGCTGTTTTTT.

The V and J genes are TRBV10-2 and TRBJ1-1; 7 bases agree with TRBD1. The length of the CDR3 is 14 residues. V was pared by 3 bases and J by 5 bases, with 6 bases of the junction left unmatched. CDR1 is WSHSY, CDR2 SAAADI, per germline. The CDR3 loop reads CASSEKGAGTEAFF. The DNA of the CDR3 is TGCGCCAGCAGTGAAAAGGGGGCTGGGACTGAAGCTTTCTTT.

This chain links TRBV25-1 with TRBJ2-7, with TRBD2 as a possible D gene (5 bases). The CDR3 extends over 14 amino acids. Trimming took 3 bases from V and 4 from J, leaving 13 bases between them. CDR1 MGHDK and CDR2 SYGVNS come from the germline V gene. CDR3 DNA: TGTGCCAGCAGTGAGCCGGGGTCAACTTACGAGCAGTACTTC. This gives the protein CASSEPGSTYEQYF.

This clone was observed once. V is TRBV9 and J is TRBJ1-3; 11 positions match TRBD1. This CDR3 has 18 residues. With V trimmed by 0 bases and J by 1 base, 6 bases remained unmatched. The germline CDR1 and CDR2 sequences are SGDLS and YYNGEE. CDR3 sequence: CASSVDEGTGGSGNTIYF. The CDR3 DNA sequence: TGTGCCAGCAGCGTAGATGAGGGGACAGGGGGGTCTGGAAACACCATATATTTT.

J is TRBJ2-2 and V is TRBV7-3; D is possibly TRBD1 (5 bases). V was pared by 3 bases and J by 6 bases, with 8 bases between. This CDR3 has 13 residues. Germline V lookup: CDR1 SGHTA, CDR2 FQGTGA. The CDR3 DNA sequence: TGTGCCAGCAGCTTTACAGGCGCCGGGGAGCTGTTTTTT. Protein product: CASSFTGAGELFF.

V gene TRBV28 combines with J gene TRBJ2-7, with TRBD2 as a possible D gene (6 bases). The CDR3 is made up of 14 amino acids. Germline CDR1 reads MDHEN; CDR2 reads SYDVKM. Deletions cut 5 bases from V and 7 bases from J, with 18 bases between. Here the CDR3 DNA reads TGTGCCAGCAGTCAGTCCGGGACTTCCGGAGAGCAGTACTTC. This translates into CASSQSGTSGEQYF.

The chain carries TRBV24-1 and TRBJ2-7; D is undetermined. Germline V gives CDR1 KGHDR, CDR2 SFDVKD. V was pared by 5 bases and J by 3 bases, with 7 bases between. The CDR3 has 12 residues. The CDR3 reads CATSGHSYEQYF. CDR3 bases: TGTGCCACCAGTGGCCACAGCTACGAGCAGTACTTC.

This chain joins TRBV7-2 and TRBJ2-1; 10 bases are a match to TRBD2. V was pared by 4 bases and J by 10 bases, with 13 bases of the junction left unmatched. Germline V gene lookup returns CDR1 SGHTA and CDR2 FQGNSA. The CDR3 consists of 16 residues. The CDR3 loop is CASSSQPGTAGGEQFF. The CDR3 coding sequence is TGTGCCAGCAGCTCCCAACCCGGGACAGCGGGAGGGGAGCAGTTCTTC.

J is TRBJ2-7 and V is TRBV27; TRBD2 matches 9 bases. The CDR3 is made up of 15 amino acids. The germline V gene has CDR1 MNHEY and CDR2 SMNVEV (reference sequence). V was clipped by 7 bases and J by 2 bases; unmatched bases: 9. Here the CDR3 DNA reads TGTGCCAGCACTGATACAATAGCGGGAGCCTACGAGCAGTACTTC. It specifies CASTDTIAGAYEQYF.

CDR3 DNA: TGTGCCAGCAGACGGACGGGCGTCCACGAGCAGTACTTC. Translated, it gives CASRRTGVHEQYF. The chain combines TRBV27 with TRBJ2-7; D gene unclear. Trimming cost V 6 bases and J 5 bases, with 14 bases left between them. Germline lookup yields CDR1 MNHEY and CDR2 SMNVEV (reference sequence). The CDR3 is 13 residues long.

V gene TRBV7-8 combines with J gene TRBJ2-2, with 10 nucleotides matching TRBD2. Germline CDR1 is SGHVS and CDR2 is FQNEAQ. Trimming removed 7 bases from V and 5 bases from J; junction bases left unmatched: 7. The CDR3 loop spans 15 amino acids. CDR3 region: CASTERGGVTGELFF. DNA for the CDR3: TGTGCCAGCACCGAGCGGGGGGGAGTGACCGGGGAGCTGTTTTTT.

This chain uses TRBV3-1 (or the pseudogene TRBV3-2) with TRBJ1-3, with a tentative D call TRBD1 (5 bases). This CDR3 is built from 14 residues. The V end was cut by 4 bases, the J end by 7 bases, with 14 bases between. Germline values: CDR1 LGHDT, CDR2 YNNKEL (reference sequence). In nucleotides, the CDR3 is TGTGCCAGCAGCCCGGGACTTAACCGGAACACCATATATTTT. Amino acids: CASSPGLNRNTIYF.